This TCR beta chain was recovered during a study of cytomegalovirus exposure and HLA in healthy donors. This PCR relied on a set of 60 Vbeta primers and 13 Jbeta primers. Clones were sequenced by immunoSEQ multiplex PCR, and TCRdb holds only the in-frame ones, with some missing. The repertoire holds 250,000 to 350,000 clones, with 70% to 90% as singletons. CDR3 length: 13 residues. From germline, CDR1 is KGHSH and CDR2 LQKENI. V lost 3 bases to trimming and J lost 2 bases, with 8 bases between them. Sequenced sample: PBMCs. V is TRBV18 and J is TRBJ2-7; D unresolved. The source is a middle-aged man in good health and CMV-seropositive. For the CDR3, the DNA is TGTGCCAGCTCACCTACCAGGACCTACGAGCAGTACTTC. This translates into CASSPTRTYEQYF.